This entry lists 28 T cell receptor beta chains sequenced from one sample in a study of radiotherapy plus CTLA-4 blockade in lung cancer (dated by TCRdb to 2017 to 2018). Library creation used the immunoSEQ multiplex PCR assay. Entries here come from immuneACCESS through TCRdb and include only in-frame sequences with V and J called. Some clones fail to appear in such tables; in the studies checked, an unresolved V gene covers under half of the shortfall, and the cause of the remainder is unknown. The sample records 75,000 to 95,000 clones, about two thirds of which are singletons. The ten largest clones represent more than 12% of the sample. Sequenced material: peripheral blood, taken from a patient treated with radiotherapy plus ipilimumab. The receptors stem from a human donor with non-small cell lung cancer that progressed on radiotherapy plus ipilimumab.

This sequence joins TRBV9 and TRBJ2-1; 9 nucleotides match TRBD2. Germline loops: CDR1 SGDLS, CDR2 YYNGEE. The CDR3 length is 16 residues. The V and J ends lost 0 bases and 8 bases, in that order; junction bases with no gene match: 9. The DNA for the CDR3 is TGTGCCAGCAGCGTAGAGGCGGGAGGGCCTATAGATGAGCAGTTCTTC. This codes for CASSVEAGGPIDEQFF.

There are a few counts of this clone. The chain is built from TRBV10-2 and TRBJ2-3, with D unresolved. Per germline, CDR1 WSHSY and CDR2 SAAADI. The CDR3 is 10 amino acids. V was clipped by 2 bases and J by 9 bases, with 3 bases between them. The CDR3 region is CASSEGTQYF. For the CDR3, the DNA is TGCGCCAGCAGTGAGGGGACGCAGTATTTT.

The chain recombines TRBV9 with TRBJ1-5; D might be TRBD1 (5 bases). The V and J ends lost 4 bases and 2 bases respectively, with 13 bases between them. This CDR3 spans 15 amino acids. Germline-derived CDR1 and CDR2 are SGDLS and YYNGEE. The CDR3 coding sequence is TGTGCCAGCAGCCCTGGGGGGTCGGGCAATCAGCCCCAGCATTTT. It encodes CASSPGGSGNQPQHF.

The chain combines TRBV5-1 with TRBJ2-1; 15 bases fit TRBD2. Germline V gives CDR1 SGHRS, CDR2 YFSETQ. V shed 4 bases, J shed 2 bases, and the junction held 7 bases outside the gene matches. CDR3 length equals 18 residues. The CDR3 DNA sequence: TGCGCCAGCAGCGAGGGACTAGCGGGGGGCATCACCTACAATGAGCAGTTCTTC. This gives the protein CASSEGLAGGITYNEQFF.

This clone was seen once. The chain uses TRBV4-2 and TRBJ2-7; 7 bases match TRBD2. Trimming cost V 4 bases and J 2 bases; bases outside gene matches: 8. Germline CDR1 and CDR2: LGHNA and YNFKEQ. The CDR3 loop spans 15 amino acids. CDR3 sequence: CASSRQPSGPYEQYF. The CDR3 region has the DNA TGTGCCAGCAGCCGACAACCTAGCGGACCCTACGAGCAGTACTTC.

The rearrangement links TRBV7-9 to TRBJ2-1, with D unresolved. The V end lost 0 bases, the J end lost 10 bases, and 7 bases lay between the germline ends. The CDR3 runs 12 residues. The germline gives CDR1 SEHNR, CDR2 FQNEAQ (reference sequence). The CDR3 is CASSLAMVEQFF. CDR3 nucleotide sequence: TGTGCCAGCAGCTTAGCGATGGTGGAGCAGTTCTTC.

The chain combines TRBV9 with TRBJ1-1; TRBD1 matches 8 bases. The CDR3 contains 14 residues. V was pared by 0 bases and J by 6 bases, with 4 bases of the junction left unmatched. The germline gives CDR1 SGDLS, CDR2 YYNGEE. The CDR3 loop reads CASSVGDRHAEAFF. The CDR3 bases are TGTGCCAGCAGCGTAGGGGACAGGCACGCTGAAGCTTTCTTT.

This clone was seen a single time. The genes are TRBV27 and TRBJ1-4; TRBD1 matches at 9 bases. V was clipped by 4 bases and J by 3 bases; unmatched bases: 6. The CDR3 has 16 amino acids. Per germline, CDR1 MNHEY and CDR2 SMNVEV (reference sequence). The CDR3 reads CASSSPQGAANEKLFF. Written as DNA, the CDR3 is TGTGCCAGCAGTTCCCCACAGGGGGCTGCTAATGAAAAACTGTTTTTT.

The rearrangement joins TRBV9 to TRBJ1-5, with D hard to call. Germline V lookup: CDR1 SGDLS, CDR2 YYNGEE. The CDR3 sequence is 15 residues long. V gave up 0 bases and J gave up 5 bases, with 12 bases separating them. The CDR3 coding sequence is TGTGCCAGCAGCGTAGACGGCAGCCCGTATCAGCCCCAGCATTTT. This codes for CASSVDGSPYQPQHF.

The chain carries TRBV5-1 and TRBJ1-5; no clear D gene. CDR3 length equals 14 residues. V lost 0 bases, J lost 5 bases, and 9 bases lay in between. The V gene's germline CDR1 is SGHRS and CDR2 YFSETQ. The chain's CDR3 is CASSLGEGDQPQHF. The CDR3, as DNA: TGCGCCAGCAGCTTGGGAGAGGGAGATCAGCCCCAGCATTTT. Full variable domain (missing parts from reference TRBV5-1 and TRBJ1-5): KAGVTQTPRYLIKTRGQQVTLSCSPISGHRSVSWYQQTPGQGLQFLFEYFSETQRNKGNFPGRFSGRQFSNSRSEMNVSTLELGDSALYLCASSLGEGDQPQHFGDGTRLSIL.

This clone occurred once. The chain combines TRBV10-3 with TRBJ2-7; D is possibly TRBD1 (6 bases). Germline V CDR1 and CDR2: ENHRY, SYGVKD. The CDR3 has 14 amino acids. The ends were cut back, 7 bases at V and 0 bases at J, with 13 bases in the middle. DNA of the CDR3: TGTGCCATCACCGACAGGCTGAGCTCCTACGAGCAGTACTTC. Amino acids: CAITDRLSSYEQYF.

This rearrangement joins TRBV5-1 to TRBJ2-7; D ambiguous. Looked up from germline, CDR1 is SGHRS and CDR2 is YFSETQ. This CDR3 comprises 13 residues. With 1 base removed from V and 6 bases from J, the gap between germline ends came to 11 bases. The CDR3 DNA reads TGCGCCAGCAGCTTGTTTCTCGGGTTCGAGCAGTACTTC. Translated: CASSLFLGFEQYF.

The gene calls are TRBV28 and TRBJ1-2; 9 bases match TRBD1. The CDR3 consists of 13 residues. Trimming removed 6 bases from V and 4 bases from J; junction bases left unmatched: 3. The germline V gene has CDR1 MDHEN and CDR2 SYDVKM. CDR3 sequence: CASRGTGTYGYTF. The CDR3 nucleotides are TGTGCCAGCAGGGGGACAGGGACCTATGGCTACACCTTC.

The CDR3 DNA is TGTGCCAGCAGCGTCAGGGGACCCAATTCCAATGAGCAGTTCTTC. It is translated as CASSVRGPNSNEQFF. The V call is TRBV9, the J call TRBJ2-1; a possible D gene is TRBD1 (6 bases). Per germline, CDR1 SGDLS and CDR2 YYNGEE. Trimming cost V 2 bases and J 6 bases, with 15 bases left between them. The length of the CDR3 is 15 residues.

The chain carries TRBV7-7 and TRBJ2-3, with D possibly being TRBD1 (6 bases). Germline CDR1 and CDR2: SSHAT and FNYEAQ (reference sequence). V lost 3 bases, J lost 1 base, and 11 bases lay in between. CDR3 length: 15 amino acids. CDR3 in amino acids: CASSLAAGGTDTQYF. CDR3 DNA sequence: TGTGCCAGCAGCTTGGCGGCAGGGGGCACAGATACGCAGTATTTT.

The chain is built from TRBV6-1 and TRBJ2-3; TRBD2 matches 7 bases. V gave up 4 bases and J gave up 6 bases; unmatched junction bases: 10. Per germline, CDR1 MNHNS and CDR2 SASEGT. The CDR3 is 15 amino acids. CDR3 DNA sequence: TGTGCCAGCAGTGCGGCTAGCGGCTCGAGGGATACGCAGTATTTT. Amino acids: CASSAASGSRDTQYF.

This rearrangement joins TRBV5-6 to TRBJ2-1, with TRBD2 matching over 7 bases. This CDR3 has 13 residues. Germline V gene lookup returns CDR1 SGHDT and CDR2 YYEEEE. V dropped 3 bases and J dropped 6; count of bases not matched to a gene: 3. The CDR3 DNA reads as TGTGCCAGCAGCTCTTGGACTAGCAATGAGCAGTTCTTC. Translated, it gives CASSSWTSNEQFF. The whole variable domain, remainder taken from reference TRBV5-6 and TRBJ2-1, is DAGVTQSPTHLIKTRGQQVTLRCSPKSGHDTVSWYQQALGQGPQFIFQYYEEEERQRGNFPDRFSGHQFPNYSSELNVNALLLGDSALYLCASSSWTSNEQFFGPGTRLTVL.

V is TRBV10-1 and J is TRBJ2-1; 12 bases line up with TRBD2. The CDR3 has 15 amino acids. With 10 bases clipped from V and 9 bases from J, the junction kept 13 bases outside the gene matches. Germline-derived CDR1 and CDR2 are WNHNN and SYGVQD (reference sequence). In DNA, the CDR3 is TGCGCCACCGAGGGTTACGGACTAGCGGGGACTGAGCAGTTCTTC. It encodes CATEGYGLAGTEQFF.

V is TRBV2 and J is TRBJ2-2; TRBD2 aligns across 7 bases. This CDR3 is 15 amino acids long. Germline CDR1 reads SNHLY; CDR2 reads FYNNEI. The J segment lost 0 bases and the V segment lost 5 bases, leaving 3 bases of the junction unmatched. The CDR3 loop is CASSPSGANTGELFF. CDR3 nucleotide sequence: TGTGCCAGCAGTCCTAGCGGAGCGAACACCGGGGAGCTGTTTTTT.

The V gene is TRBV6-1, the J gene TRBJ1-1; D remains ambiguous. This CDR3 is 14 amino acids long. V lost 5 bases, J lost 1 base, and 11 bases lay in between. From germline, CDR1 is MNHNS and CDR2 SASEGT. The CDR3 is CASSRSHTNTEAFF. The DNA of the CDR3 is TGTGCCAGCAGTAGGTCCCATACGAACACTGAAGCTTTCTTT.

This clone was seen more than once but under ten times. The V and J genes are TRBV6-1 and TRBJ2-7, with unresolved D. Germline V gene sequence: CDR1 MNHNS, CDR2 SASEGT. The CDR3 totals 12 residues. V dropped 3 bases and J dropped 0 bases, with 3 bases sitting between them. The CDR3 loop is CASSEHSYEQYF. CDR3 sequence (DNA): TGTGCCAGCAGTGAGCACTCCTACGAGCAGTACTTC.

This chain links TRBV11-3 with TRBJ2-1; D might be TRBD1 or TRBD2, each matching 5 bases. Germline V gene lookup returns CDR1 SGHNT and CDR2 YENEEA. The CDR3 consists of 13 residues. Trimming removed 5 bases at V and 7 bases at J, with 12 bases between. The chain's CDR3 is CASSTGRGNEQFF. DNA for the CDR3: TGTGCCAGCAGCACAGGACGGGGTAATGAGCAGTTCTTC.

This rearrangement joins TRBV11-2 to TRBJ2-7; 8 nucleotides match TRBD2. The germline gives CDR1 SGHAT, CDR2 FQNNGV. The CDR3 loop spans 16 amino acids. Trimming cost V 1 base and J 4 bases; bases outside gene matches: 9. CDR3 protein: CASSLAGGPSGYEQYF. The CDR3, as DNA: TGTGCCAGCAGCTTAGCCGGGGGGCCTAGCGGGTACGAGCAGTACTTC.

V usage is TRBV27 and J usage is TRBJ1-5; 7 nucleotides align to TRBD1. The CDR3 totals 17 residues. The germline gives CDR1 MNHEY, CDR2 SMNVEV (reference sequence). The V and J ends lost 2 bases and 7 bases, in that order; junction bases with no gene match: 14. The CDR3 sequence is CASSLAGGGISGQPQHF. The CDR3, as DNA: TGTGCCAGCAGTTTAGCAGGGGGAGGAATTAGCGGGCAGCCCCAGCATTTT.

The chain uses TRBV28 and TRBJ1-2, with D possibly being TRBD1 (6 bases). The CDR3 is made up of 14 amino acids. The V gene lost 6 bases and the J gene lost 2 bases, with 13 bases spanning the gap. Germline V gene sequence: CDR1 MDHEN, CDR2 SYDVKM. The CDR3 bases are TGTGCCAGCAGACTGACAGGACTAAACTATGGCTACACCTTC. Translated, it gives CASRLTGLNYGYTF.

This clone has more than one count but fewer than ten. This chain links TRBV7-2 with TRBJ2-1; 8 bases are a match to TRBD2. The junction had 6 bases not matched to a gene; V was cut back by 5 bases and J by 6 bases. CDR3 size: 14 residues. The V gene's germline CDR1 is SGHTA and CDR2 FQGNSA. The CDR3 protein is CASSRSGTSNEQFF. The CDR3 DNA reads as TGTGCCAGCAGCCGGTCCGGGACTAGCAATGAGCAGTTCTTC.

The chain joins TRBV27 to TRBJ2-7, with no clear D. This CDR3 comprises 14 residues. V was trimmed by 1 base and J by 0 bases, leaving 7 bases between them. Germline-derived CDR1 and CDR2 are MNHEY and SMNVEV (reference sequence). In DNA form, the CDR3 reads TGTGCCAGCAGTTTATTGGCAACCTCCTACGAGCAGTACTTC. As protein: CASSLLATSYEQYF.

The rearrangement uses TRBV5-1 and TRBJ2-1; 13 nucleotides match TRBD2. Germline-derived CDR1 and CDR2 are SGHRS and YFSETQ. The CDR3 has 16 residues. Trimming removed 4 bases from V and 3 bases from J; junction bases left unmatched: 4. Written as DNA, the CDR3 is TGCGCCAGCAGCCTGGGACTAGCGGGGTTCTACAATGAGCAGTTCTTC. Protein sequence: CASSLGLAGFYNEQFF.